A selection of T cell receptor beta chains follows, all from one sample in a study of Tregs in tolerant kidney transplant recipients. The protocol was immunoSEQ multiplex PCR, while the TCRdb copy is restricted to in-frame clones and leaves out a portion. The sample lists some 66,000 clones; roughly 92% were seen once. The sequences come from CD8+ T cells from blood, collected before the transplant. These receptors were collected from a human donor who received a combined kidney and bone marrow transplant. Each CDR3 is given with its conserved first and last residue. The D gene is left open where the match is weak. Where a row states a size, it is once, few, many or the class of an expanded clone; other rows omit it.

TRBV11-3	NA	TRBD1	TRBJ2-2	CASSSRTGGGGAGAGELFF	TGTGCCAGCAGCTCCAGGACAGGGGGTGGGGGAGCGGGAGCCGGGGAGCTGTTTTTT
TRBV4-1	NA	NA	TRBJ1-3	CASSQDGRGGGNTIYF	TGCGCCAGCAGCCAAGATGGAAGGGGAGGTGGAAACACCATATATTTT
TRBV6-1	NA	NA	TRBJ1-2	CASSESGELQGYTF	TGTGCCAGCAGTGAAAGCGGTGAACTCCAGGGCTACACCTTC
TRBV4-1	NA	TRBD2	TRBJ2-7	CASSPTSGMSYEQYF	TGCGCCAGCAGCCCGACTAGCGGGATGTCTTACGAGCAGTACTTC
TRBV7-9	NA	NA	TRBJ2-3	CASSLVLSADTQYF	TGTGCCAGCAGCTTAGTGTTGTCGGCAGATACGCAGTATTTT
TRBV28	NA	NA	TRBJ2-5	CASSPPGEGTQYF	TGTGCCAGCAGCCCCCCAGGCGAAGGGACCCAGTACTTC
TRBV2	NA	NA	TRBJ1-5	CASSEGRAGNQPQHF	TGTGCCAGCAGTGAGGGCAGGGCCGGCAATCAGCCCCAGCATTTT
TRBV5-4	NA	NA	TRBJ2-7	CASSLVGGALGNEQYF	TGTGCCAGCAGCTTAGTGGGGGGGGCCCTAGGGAACGAGCAGTACTTC
TRBV2	NA	NA	TRBJ2-7	CASSEAQGLFYEQYF	TGTGCCAGCAGTGAAGCGCAGGGTCTTTTCTACGAGCAGTACTTC
TRBV6-5	NA	TRBD1	TRBJ1-5	CASRTGWGQPQHF	TGTGCCAGCAGGACAGGGTGGGGTCAGCCCCAGCATTTT
TRBV27	NA	NA	TRBJ1-1	CASSFGTEAFF	TGTGCCAGCAGTTTCGGCACTGAAGCTTTCTTT
TRBV4-1	once	NA	TRBJ1-6	CASSQSRNSPLHF	TGCGCCAGCAGCCAATCACGGAATTCACCCCTCCACTTT
TRBV10-3	NA	NA	TRBJ1-1	CAISVGRATEAFF	TGTGCCATCAGTGTCGGGAGGGCCACTGAAGCTTTCTTT
TRBV4-3	NA	NA	TRBJ2-1	CASSQGRSFGHNEQFF	TGCGCCAGCAGCCAAGGGAGGAGTTTTGGTCACAATGAGCAGTTCTTC
TRBV29-1	NA	NA	TRBJ1-2	CSVEDLKLYGYTF	TGCAGCGTTGAAGATCTAAAACTCTATGGCTACACCTTC
TRBV7-8	NA	TRBD2	TRBJ2-2	CASSLYGTSGSGELFF	TGTGCCAGCAGCTTGTATGGGACTAGCGGATCCGGGGAGCTGTTTTTT
TRBV27	NA	NA	TRBJ2-7	CASSPQGLGYEQYF	TGTGCCAGCAGTCCGCAGGGATTGGGCTACGAGCAGTACTTC
TRBV9	NA	NA	TRBJ1-1	CASGAGRTMNTEAFF	TGTGCCAGCGGCGCCGGACGGACAATGAACACTGAAGCTTTCTTT
TRBV27	once	NA	TRBJ1-1	CASRLTPNTEAFF	TGTGCCAGCAGACTAACCCCGAACACTGAAGCTTTCTTT
TRBV4-3	NA	NA	TRBJ2-4	CASSQDHHGGAKNIQYF	TGCGCCAGCAGCCAAGATCATCACGGCGGGGCCAAAAACATTCAGTACTTC
TRBV27	NA	NA	TRBJ1-2	CASSSGPFYGYTF	TGTGCCAGCAGTTCGGGTCCTTTTTATGGCTACACCTTC
TRBV9	once	TRBD1	TRBJ1-1	CASSGHRGRTEAFF	TGTGCCAGCAGCGGACACAGGGGTCGCACTGAAGCTTTCTTT
TRBV19	NA	NA	TRBJ1-2	CASSYGTGHSYGYTF	TGTGCCAGTAGTTACGGAACCGGACATAGCTATGGCTACACCTTC
TRBV27	NA	NA	TRBJ2-1	CASSFAGGGYEQFF	TGTGCCAGCAGTTTTGCGGGTGGAGGCTATGAGCAGTTCTTC
TRBV4-1	NA	TRBD1	TRBJ1-1	CASSPETGPTSEAFF	TGCGCCAGCAGCCCCGAGACAGGGCCTACTTCTGAAGCTTTCTTT
TRBV7-9	NA	TRBD2	TRBJ2-7	CASSPVGTSADYEQYF	TGTGCCAGCAGCCCCGTGGGGACTAGCGCGGACTACGAGCAGTACTTC
TRBV4-3	NA	TRBD2	TRBJ2-7	CASSQGQARDYPYEQYF	TGCGCCAGCAGCCAAGGCCAGGCCCGGGACTACCCCTACGAGCAGTACTTC